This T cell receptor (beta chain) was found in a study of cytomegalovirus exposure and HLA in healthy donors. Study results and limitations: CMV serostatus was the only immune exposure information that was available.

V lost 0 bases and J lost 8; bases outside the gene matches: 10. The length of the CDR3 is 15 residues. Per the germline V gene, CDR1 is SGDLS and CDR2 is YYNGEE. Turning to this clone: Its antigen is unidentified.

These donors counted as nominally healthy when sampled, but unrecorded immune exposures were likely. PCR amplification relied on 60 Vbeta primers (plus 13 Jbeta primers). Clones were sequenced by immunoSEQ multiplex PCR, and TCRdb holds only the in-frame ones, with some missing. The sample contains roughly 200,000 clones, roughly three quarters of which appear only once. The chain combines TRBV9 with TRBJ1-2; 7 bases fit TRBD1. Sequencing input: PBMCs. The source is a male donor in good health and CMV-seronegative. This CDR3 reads CASSVVSGQPMGYTF. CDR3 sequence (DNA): TGTGCCAGCAGCGTAGTATCGGGACAGCCTATGGGCTACACCTTC.